This T cell receptor beta chain stems from a study of cytomegalovirus exposure and HLA in healthy donors. Worth noting for this clone: Its cognate antigen is unknown.

The study's findings and limits: Later analysis suggested most CMV-associated TCR beta chains were HLA-restricted.

A multiplex PCR was run with 60 Vbeta primers and 13 Jbeta primers. Only in-frame clones appear in the TCRdb table, and some are missing; sequencing was by immunoSEQ multiplex PCR. Among fewer than 250,000 clones listed, approximately 85% were seen once. This CDR3 spans 14 amino acids. With 5 bases removed from V and 5 bases from J, the gap between germline ends came to 16 bases. Germline CDR1 reads SGHNT; CDR2 reads YENEEA. The sequencing input was PBMCs. The J gene is TRBJ2-7, the V gene TRBV11-3, with D perhaps matching TRBD1 (6 bases). The clonotype comes from a man aged 18-30 years in good health and CMV-seronegative. DNA for the CDR3: TGTGCCAGCAGCCCGCAACAGGGTGCCCACGAGCAGTACTTC. Its translation is CASSPQQGAHEQYF.